One sample yielded the 23 T cell receptor beta chains listed below, sequenced in a study of CD4+ T cells in melanoma. The data were produced by immunoSEQ multiplex PCR, yet TCRdb's version contains in-frame clones alone and is incomplete. The repertoire holds some 150,000 clones, about nine tenths seen once, with over 1.5% in the top ten. The receptors stem from a human donor with melanoma.

V and J are TRBV6-6 and TRBJ1-3; D remains unclear. The CDR3 loop spans 11 amino acids. CDR1 is MNHNY and CDR2 is SVGAGI in the germline V gene (reference sequence). Trimming took 2 bases from V and 9 from J, leaving 5 bases between them. In nucleotides, the CDR3 is TGTGCCAGCAGTTACCTGGGCACCATATATTTT. Its protein is CASSYLGTIYF.

This chain joins TRBV7-3 and TRBJ2-2; no clear D. The germline V gene encodes CDR1 SGHTA and CDR2 FQGTGA. Between the trimmed V and J ends, which lost 8 bases and 3 bases, there was a span of 13 bases. The CDR3 loop spans 14 amino acids. The CDR3 DNA follows: TGTGCCAGCCAATTGGAGAGTTACACCGGGGAGCTGTTTTTT. Residues: CASQLESYTGELFF.

As DNA, the CDR3 is TGCGCCAGCAGTGACGCCCGGTTGAGCTCCTACAATGAGCAGTTCTTC. This gives the protein CASSDARLSSYNEQFF. This chain connects TRBV10-1 to TRBJ2-1, with D uncertain. This CDR3 has 16 amino acids. Germline V CDR1 and CDR2: WNHNN, SYGVQD (reference sequence). V was clipped by 3 bases and J by 0 bases, with 12 bases between them.

The V call is TRBV5-1, the J call TRBJ2-5; 7 nucleotides align to TRBD2. CDR3 length: 16 amino acids. Trimming removed 1 base from V and 4 bases from J; junction bases left unmatched: 10. Germline CDR1 is SGHRS and CDR2 is YFSETQ. CDR3 nucleotides: TGCGCCAGCAGCTTGAATTACCAGGGCGGGGGAGAGACCCAGTACTTC. It translates to CASSLNYQGGGETQYF.

V and J are TRBV11-2 and TRBJ2-5; D not resolved. V was pared by 5 bases and J by 0 bases, with 10 bases between. Per germline, CDR1 SGHAT and CDR2 FQNNGV. There are 14 residues in the CDR3. Here the CDR3 DNA reads TGTGCCAGCAGCCCGGTAGGATACCAAGAGACCCAGTACTTC. It encodes CASSPVGYQETQYF.

This clone was seen a single time. V usage is TRBV19 and J usage is TRBJ1-2; D ambiguous. The length of the CDR3 is 12 residues. The germline V gene encodes CDR1 LNHDA and CDR2 SQIVND (reference sequence). V shed 6 bases and J shed 5 bases, with 10 bases lying between them. CDR3 in DNA: TGTGCCAGTAGACTGGGCACATATGGCTACACCTTC. This codes for CASRLGTYGYTF.

This sequence joins TRBV6-6 and TRBJ1-2; 7 bases align to TRBD1. Germline V gene sequence: CDR1 MNHNY, CDR2 SVGAGI (reference sequence). J lost 7 bases, V lost 0 bases, and 11 bases had no gene match. CDR3 size: 16 residues. CDR3 residues: CASSYSQTTGMGGYTF. The CDR3 nucleotides read TGTGCCAGCAGTTACTCGCAAACGACAGGGATGGGTGGCTACACCTTC.

This chain uses TRBV6-6 with TRBJ2-3, with 9 bases lining up with TRBD1. This CDR3 has 16 residues. The V segment lost 6 bases and the J segment 0 bases; nucleotides outside the gene matches: 7. Germline V gene lookup returns CDR1 MNHNY and CDR2 SVGAGI (reference sequence). The DNA of the CDR3 is TGTGCCAGCAGCCTAGACAGGGGGACTAGCACAGATACGCAGTATTTT. Translating it yields CASSLDRGTSTDTQYF.

The genes are TRBV5-1 and TRBJ1-3; 8 bases align to TRBD1. CDR1 is SGHRS, CDR2 YFSETQ, per germline. The V gene end was trimmed by 5 bases and the J gene end by 4 bases; junction bases not matched to a gene: 8. This CDR3 spans 15 amino acids. In DNA form, the CDR3 reads TGCGCCAGCAGGTCGACAGGGGTTGGAGGAAACACCATATATTTT. Translating gives CASRSTGVGGNTIYF.

The chain joins TRBV25-1 to TRBJ1-6; D unclear. V gave up 3 bases and J gave up 2 bases, with 11 bases separating them. The CDR3 sequence is 16 residues long. Germline CDR1 is MGHDK and CDR2 is SYGVNS. The CDR3 DNA reads as TGTGCCAGCAGTGACGAGAGGCGTACCTATAATTCACCCCTCCACTTT. This sequence encodes CASSDERRTYNSPLHF.

This chain uses TRBV19 with TRBJ2-5; TRBD1 agrees at 7 bases. CDR3 length: 15 amino acids. The V and J ends lost 3 bases and 0 bases, in that order; junction bases with no gene match: 4. Germline V CDR1 and CDR2: LNHDA, SQIVND (reference sequence). CDR3 sequence: CASSMGRGYQETQYF. The CDR3 DNA reads TGTGCCAGTAGTATGGGCAGGGGGTACCAAGAGACCCAGTACTTC.

The genes are TRBV19 and TRBJ2-5; D is possibly TRBD1 or TRBD2 (6 bases each). V was clipped by 6 bases and J by 5 bases, with 10 bases between them. Germline-derived CDR1 and CDR2 are LNHDA and SQIVND (reference sequence). The length of the CDR3 is 12 residues. The CDR3: CASSQGRETQYF. The CDR3 DNA is TGTGCCAGTAGCCAGGGGAGGGAGACCCAGTACTTC.

This rearrangement joins TRBV28 to TRBJ1-2, with D uncertain. The V end lost 5 bases, the J end lost 2 bases, and 18 bases lay between the germline ends. This CDR3 has 16 amino acids. Germline V gene sequence: CDR1 MDHEN, CDR2 SYDVKM. CDR3 amino acids: CASSIPPSRANYGYTF. The CDR3 nucleotides read TGTGCCAGCAGTATCCCCCCGAGTAGGGCGAACTATGGCTACACCTTC.

The rearrangement links TRBV30 to TRBJ1-2, with D uncertain. This CDR3 is built from 12 residues. Trimming took off 3 bases at V and 7 bases at J, with 12 bases between the two ends. Germline lookup yields CDR1 GTSNPN and CDR2 SVGIG (reference sequence). The CDR3 nucleotides read TGTGCCTGGAGCCAGGTGCATTCTGGCTACACCTTC. Protein product: CAWSQVHSGYTF.

Note on this clone: One end of the junction is discordant with germline, which a read error may explain. J is TRBJ1-1 and V is TRBV6-5; D gene uncertain. The CDR3 runs to 12 residues. Germline CDR1 and CDR2: MNHEY and SVGAGI. The CDR3 reads CASSYGRGETFF. The CDR3 nucleotides read TGTGCCAGCAGCTATGGACGGGGTGAAACTTTCTTT.

This clone was detected only once. The chain combines TRBV25-1 with TRBJ1-3, with a weak D call TRBD1 (6 bases). V was clipped by 4 bases and J by 2 bases, with 12 bases between them. The CDR3 extends over 15 amino acids. Germline V gene lookup returns CDR1 MGHDK and CDR2 SYGVNS. The CDR3 DNA reads as TGTGCCAGCAGTGTCAACAGGGACCCTGGAAACACCATATATTTT. Residues: CASSVNRDPGNTIYF.

The rearrangement links TRBV4-1 to TRBJ1-2; D unclear. Trimming shortened V by 2 bases and J by 3 bases, and 10 bases separated the two germline ends. CDR1 is MGHRA, CDR2 YSYEKL, per germline. The CDR3 runs to 14 residues. In DNA form, the CDR3 reads TGCGCCAGCAGCCAACTGAGCTTTGACTATGGCTACACCTTC. Protein product: CASSQLSFDYGYTF.

The J gene is TRBJ1-1, the V gene TRBV25-1, with D hard to call. The CDR3 has 13 residues. Germline CDR1 reads MGHDK; CDR2 reads SYGVNS. Deletions cut 0 bases from V and 7 bases from J, with 9 bases between. In DNA form, the CDR3 reads TGTGCCAGCAGTGAATATGGGAGGGATGAAGCTTTCTTT. Amino acid sequence: CASSEYGRDEAFF.

The chain employs TRBV5-1 and TRBJ1-1, with 9 bases identical to TRBD1. Trimming at V came to 9 bases and at J to 5 bases, leaving 8 bases not matched to a gene. This CDR3 is built from 13 residues. Germline V gene data show CDR1 as SGHRS and CDR2 as YFSETQ. The CDR3 spells CATWDRAKTEAFF. CDR3 sequence (DNA): TGCGCCACCTGGGACAGGGCGAAGACTGAAGCTTTCTTT.

The chain carries TRBV5-1 and TRBJ1-6; TRBD1 matches at 10 bases. Trimming took 0 bases from V and 10 from J; bases not matched to a gene: 13. The germline V gene encodes CDR1 SGHRS and CDR2 YFSETQ. The CDR3 spans 18 residues. This CDR3 reads CASSLEGQGSYVLSPLHF. CDR3 nucleotide sequence: TGCGCCAGCAGCTTGGAGGGACAGGGGTCCTATGTACTGTCACCCCTCCACTTT.

The CDR3 DNA reads as TGCGCCAGCAGCTCACAGGGGTATAATGAAAAACTGTTTTTT. It codes for CASSSQGYNEKLFF. The genes are TRBV5-1 and TRBJ1-4, with TRBD1 matching 7 bases. The V and J ends lost 3 bases and 4 bases, in that order; junction bases with no gene match: 3. CDR1 and CDR2 from the germline V gene are SGHRS and YFSETQ. The length of the CDR3 is 14 residues.

V usage is TRBV19 and J usage is TRBJ1-6; 8 bases line up with TRBD1. CDR1 and CDR2 from the germline V gene are LNHDA and SQIVND (reference sequence). The CDR3 covers 15 residues. V trimming: 6 bases; J trimming: 7 bases; junction bases outside the gene matches: 8. The CDR3 DNA is TGTGCCAGTAGACCTCAGGGGGCTGGAAATTCACCCCTCCACTTT. Translation gives CASRPQGAGNSPLHF.

The rearrangement joins TRBV27 to TRBJ2-5; D gene uncertain. The CDR3 runs to 15 residues. Trimming cost V 6 bases and J 4 bases, with 18 bases left between them. CDR1 and CDR2 (germline): MNHEY, SMNVEV (reference sequence). CDR3 loop: CASSLGYGVGETQYF. DNA of the CDR3: TGTGCCAGCAGCCTCGGCTATGGAGTCGGAGAGACCCAGTACTTC.